A selection of T cell receptor beta chains follows, all from one sample in a study of blood T cell repertoires in COVID-19. Clones were read by immunoSEQ multiplex PCR, and TCRdb kept only the in-frame ones, dropping some. The sample consists of 75,000 to 95,000 clones, 85% to 95% of them appearing once. Sequenced: peripheral blood. These receptors originate from a man in his sixties with acute or convalescent COVID-19. Both conserved end residues are part of each CDR3. Fields, in order: clone size, J gene, V gene, D gene, CDR3 protein, CDR3 DNA. A D gene is named only where the DNA matches it firmly. Clone size is stated in some rows and not others, as once, few, many or a class when expanded.

abundance: -
j_gene: TRBJ2-1
v_gene: TRBV4-3
d_gene: -
CDR3aa: CASSQDSSSYNEQFF
CDR3nt: TGCGCCAGCAGCCAAGACTCCAGCTCCTACAATGAGCAGTTCTTC

abundance: -
j_gene: TRBJ2-7
v_gene: TRBV27
d_gene: -
CDR3aa: CASSSIYRESSYEQYF
CDR3nt: TGTGCCAGCAGTTCAATTTACAGGGAGAGCTCCTACGAGCAGTACTTC

abundance: -
j_gene: TRBJ2-4
v_gene: TRBV5-6
d_gene: -
CDR3aa: CASSSHQGGAAKNIQYF
CDR3nt: TGTGCCAGCAGCTCACATCAAGGAGGGGCAGCCAAAAACATTCAGTACTTC

abundance: -
j_gene: TRBJ2-7
v_gene: TRBV13
d_gene: TRBD2
CDR3aa: CASSASGGYEQYF
CDR3nt: TGTGCCAGCAGCGCTAGCGGGGGGTACGAGCAGTACTTC

abundance: -
j_gene: TRBJ2-7
v_gene: TRBV30
d_gene: -
CDR3aa: CAWSARVAYEQYF
CDR3nt: TGTGCCTGGAGTGCCAGGGTTGCCTACGAGCAGTACTTC

abundance: -
j_gene: TRBJ1-2
v_gene: TRBV18
d_gene: -
CDR3aa: CASSPGEGYGYTF
CDR3nt: TGTGCCAGCTCACCAGGGGAGGGCTATGGCTACACCTTC

abundance: -
j_gene: TRBJ1-1
v_gene: TRBV10-1
d_gene: TRBD1
CDR3aa: CASSETGAEAFF
CDR3nt: TGCGCCAGCAGTGAGACAGGGGCTGAAGCTTTCTTT

abundance: -
j_gene: TRBJ2-1
v_gene: TRBV5-1
d_gene: -
CDR3aa: CASSLEAARNEQFF
CDR3nt: TGCGCCAGCAGCTTGGAGGCGGCGAGAAATGAGCAGTTCTTC

abundance: -
j_gene: TRBJ2-3
v_gene: TRBV28
d_gene: TRBD2
CDR3aa: CASSLSLAGSTDTQYF
CDR3nt: TGTGCCAGCAGTTTAAGCCTAGCGGGATCCACAGATACGCAGTATTTT

abundance: -
j_gene: TRBJ2-7
v_gene: TRBV30
d_gene: -
CDR3aa: CAWREDSEPYYEQYF
CDR3nt: TGTGCCTGGAGGGAGGACAGCGAACCGTACTACGAGCAGTACTTC

abundance: once
j_gene: TRBJ1-5
v_gene: TRBV4-2
d_gene: TRBD1
CDR3aa: CASSQDVTGGNQPQHF
CDR3nt: TGTGCCAGCAGCCAAGATGTGACAGGGGGCAATCAGCCCCAGCATTTT

abundance: -
j_gene: TRBJ2-1
v_gene: TRBV7-2
d_gene: TRBD1
CDR3aa: CASSQDRGDTFF
CDR3nt: TGTGCCAGCAGCCAGGACAGGGGAGATACGTTCTTC

abundance: once
j_gene: TRBJ2-5
v_gene: TRBV5-6
d_gene: -
CDR3aa: CASSLDWPGRETQYF
CDR3nt: TGTGCCAGCAGCTTGGATTGGCCAGGGAGGGAGACCCAGTACTTC

abundance: -
j_gene: TRBJ1-5
v_gene: TRBV27
d_gene: TRBD1
CDR3aa: CASSLSGQASYSNQPQHF
CDR3nt: TGTGCCAGCAGTCTCTCGGGACAGGCCTCCTATAGCAATCAGCCCCAGCATTTT

abundance: -
j_gene: TRBJ2-5
v_gene: TRBV24-1
d_gene: -
CDR3aa: CATRATQAQETQYF
CDR3nt: TGTGCCACCAGAGCTACACAGGCTCAAGAGACCCAGTACTTC

abundance: once
j_gene: TRBJ2-7
v_gene: TRBV30
d_gene: TRBD2
CDR3aa: CAWSVLAGGDGSYEQYF
CDR3nt: TGTGCCTGGAGTGTACTAGCGGGAGGCGATGGCTCCTACGAGCAGTACTTC

abundance: -
j_gene: TRBJ2-3
v_gene: TRBV29-1
d_gene: TRBD2
CDR3aa: CSDRLAGGDTQYF
CDR3nt: TGCAGCGATCGACTAGCGGGAGGGGATACGCAGTATTTT

abundance: -
j_gene: TRBJ2-2
v_gene: TRBV14
d_gene: -
CDR3aa: CASSRRVSFSGTGELFF
CDR3nt: TGTGCCAGCAGCCGGAGGGTGTCATTCTCGGGCACCGGGGAGCTGTTTTTT

abundance: -
j_gene: TRBJ2-1
v_gene: TRBV12-3/TRBV12-4
d_gene: -
CDR3aa: CASSFLALGEQFF
CDR3nt: TGTGCCAGCAGTTTCCTAGCCCTAGGGGAGCAGTTCTTC

abundance: -
j_gene: TRBJ1-5
v_gene: TRBV24-1
d_gene: -
CDR3aa: CATSEGARDGDNQPQHF
CDR3nt: TGTGCCACCAGTGAGGGGGCCCGGGACGGTGACAATCAGCCCCAGCATTTT

abundance: few
j_gene: TRBJ2-7
v_gene: TRBV4-1
d_gene: -
CDR3aa: CASSLGTLSSYEQYF
CDR3nt: TGCGCCAGCAGCCTCGGGACTCTTAGCTCCTACGAGCAGTACTTC

abundance: -
j_gene: TRBJ2-5
v_gene: TRBV19
d_gene: -
CDR3aa: CASSTRVAGGETQYF
CDR3nt: TGTGCCAGTAGTACCCGGGTGGCAGGGGGGGAGACCCAGTACTTC

abundance: -
j_gene: TRBJ2-7
v_gene: TRBV24-1
d_gene: -
CDR3aa: CATSDGSSHYEQYF
CDR3nt: TGTGCCACCAGTGATGGTAGCAGCCACTACGAGCAGTACTTC

abundance: -
j_gene: TRBJ2-7
v_gene: TRBV27
d_gene: TRBD1
CDR3aa: CASSLTGPSPYEQYF
CDR3nt: TGTGCCAGCAGTCTGACAGGGCCCTCCCCCTACGAGCAGTACTTC

abundance: -
j_gene: TRBJ2-1
v_gene: TRBV6-5
d_gene: -
CDR3aa: CASRRTQGSRNEQFF
CDR3nt: TGTGCCAGCAGAAGGACTCAGGGGTCAAGGAATGAGCAGTTCTTC

abundance: once
j_gene: TRBJ2-5
v_gene: TRBV6-2/TRBV6-3
d_gene: -
CDR3aa: CASSLNREGTQYF
CDR3nt: TGTGCCAGCAGTTTGAACAGGGAGGGGACCCAGTACTTC

abundance: -
j_gene: TRBJ1-3
v_gene: TRBV6-2/TRBV6-3
d_gene: -
CDR3aa: CASSLGQSSGNTIYF
CDR3nt: TGTGCCAGCAGTCTTGGACAGAGCTCTGGAAACACCATATATTTT

abundance: -
j_gene: TRBJ2-7
v_gene: TRBV7-2
d_gene: TRBD2
CDR3aa: CASSSIAGGYEQYF
CDR3nt: TGTGCCAGCAGCTCTATAGCGGGAGGCTACGAGCAGTACTTC

abundance: once
j_gene: TRBJ1-1
v_gene: TRBV19
d_gene: TRBD1
CDR3aa: CASSTRTGGGEAFF
CDR3nt: TGTGCCAGTAGTACTCGGACAGGGGGGGGTGAAGCTTTCTTT

abundance: -
j_gene: TRBJ2-5
v_gene: TRBV5-6
d_gene: TRBD1
CDR3aa: CASSLQGGRETQYF
CDR3nt: TGTGCCAGCAGCTTACAGGGGGGTCGGGAGACCCAGTACTTC

abundance: -
j_gene: TRBJ2-7
v_gene: TRBV2
d_gene: TRBD2
CDR3aa: CASSDSGRYEQYF
CDR3nt: TGTGCCAGCAGTGATAGCGGGAGGTACGAGCAGTACTTC

abundance: -
j_gene: TRBJ2-7
v_gene: TRBV9
d_gene: TRBD2
CDR3aa: CASSVVGLNGGEQYF
CDR3nt: TGTGCCAGCAGCGTAGTTGGCCTTAACGGGGGGGAGCAGTACTTC

abundance: -
j_gene: TRBJ2-5
v_gene: TRBV11-2
d_gene: -
CDR3aa: CASSSSQETQYF
CDR3nt: TGTGCCAGCAGCTCATCCCAAGAGACCCAGTACTTC

abundance: -
j_gene: TRBJ1-2
v_gene: TRBV6-5
d_gene: -
CDR3aa: CASSPRTASAYGYTF
CDR3nt: TGTGCCAGCAGTCCACGGACAGCGAGCGCCTATGGCTACACCTTC

abundance: -
j_gene: TRBJ2-7
v_gene: TRBV5-1
d_gene: TRBD2
CDR3aa: CASSLELAGGDYEQYF
CDR3nt: TGCGCCAGCAGCTTGGAGCTAGCGGGAGGGGATTACGAGCAGTACTTC

abundance: -
j_gene: TRBJ2-7
v_gene: TRBV7-2
d_gene: TRBD1
CDR3aa: CASSPRLPGQIMNYEQYF
CDR3nt: TGTGCCAGCAGCCCTCGATTACCGGGACAGATTATGAACTACGAGCAGTACTTC

abundance: -
j_gene: TRBJ2-1
v_gene: TRBV6-1
d_gene: TRBD2
CDR3aa: CASSAVAGQASGRVGQFF
CDR3nt: TGTGCCAGCAGTGCCGTGGCAGGGCAGGCTAGCGGGAGGGTGGGACAGTTCTTC

abundance: -
j_gene: TRBJ2-3
v_gene: TRBV4-3
d_gene: -
CDR3aa: CASSQDLAGGTDTQYF
CDR3nt: TGCGCCAGCAGCCAAGATCTGGCAGGGGGGACAGATACGCAGTATTTT

abundance: -
j_gene: TRBJ2-7
v_gene: TRBV7-3
d_gene: -
CDR3aa: CASSLDRGHEQYF
CDR3nt: TGTGCCAGCAGCTTAGATAGGGGCCACGAGCAGTACTTC

abundance: -
j_gene: TRBJ1-5
v_gene: TRBV9
d_gene: -
CDR3aa: CASSVGGSNQPQHF
CDR3nt: TGTGCCAGCAGCGTAGGAGGAAGCAATCAGCCCCAGCATTTT

abundance: once
j_gene: TRBJ1-5
v_gene: TRBV4-3
d_gene: -
CDR3aa: CASSAGWSNQPQHF
CDR3nt: TGCGCCAGCAGCGCGGGATGGAGCAATCAGCCCCAGCATTTT

abundance: once
j_gene: TRBJ2-1
v_gene: TRBV7-3
d_gene: TRBD2
CDR3aa: CASSPVVAGTSHNEQFF
CDR3nt: TGTGCCAGCAGCCCGGTCGTTGCCGGGACTAGCCACAATGAGCAGTTCTTC

abundance: -
j_gene: TRBJ2-5
v_gene: TRBV5-1
d_gene: TRBD1
CDR3aa: CASSRQGAETQYF
CDR3nt: TGCGCCAGCAGCCGACAGGGGGCAGAGACCCAGTACTTC

abundance: -
j_gene: TRBJ2-2
v_gene: TRBV7-2
d_gene: TRBD2
CDR3aa: CASSLSSGSNTGELFF
CDR3nt: TGTGCCAGCAGCTTGTCTAGCGGATCGAACACCGGGGAGCTGTTTTTT

abundance: -
j_gene: TRBJ2-3
v_gene: TRBV7-9
d_gene: TRBD2
CDR3aa: CASSRLAGGPDSQYF
CDR3nt: TGTGCCAGCAGCCGACTAGCGGGAGGGCCCGATTCGCAGTATTTT

abundance: -
j_gene: TRBJ2-5
v_gene: TRBV5-6
d_gene: TRBD2
CDR3aa: CASTASGREETQYF
CDR3nt: TGTGCCAGCACCGCAAGCGGGAGGGAAGAGACCCAGTACTTC

abundance: -
j_gene: TRBJ1-1
v_gene: TRBV6-5
d_gene: TRBD1
CDR3aa: CASTPRDRGRTEAFF
CDR3nt: TGTGCCAGCACCCCCCGGGACAGGGGGCGTACTGAAGCTTTCTTT

abundance: -
j_gene: TRBJ2-1
v_gene: TRBV6-5
d_gene: -
CDR3aa: CASSSPSSGKDEQFF
CDR3nt: TGTGCCAGCAGTTCCCCCTCGAGCGGCAAGGATGAGCAGTTCTTC

abundance: -
j_gene: TRBJ1-3
v_gene: TRBV4-3
d_gene: TRBD1
CDR3aa: CASSRLTGADSGNTIYF
CDR3nt: TGCGCCAGCAGCCGATTGACAGGGGCCGACTCTGGAAACACCATATATTTT

abundance: -
j_gene: TRBJ2-7
v_gene: TRBV5-6
d_gene: TRBD2
CDR3aa: CASSLASGRNEQYF
CDR3nt: TGTGCCAGCAGCTTGGCTAGCGGGAGAAACGAGCAGTACTTC

abundance: -
j_gene: TRBJ1-2
v_gene: TRBV18
d_gene: TRBD1
CDR3aa: CASSQTGDTNYGYTF
CDR3nt: TGTGCCAGCTCACAAACAGGGGACACTAACTATGGCTACACCTTC

abundance: -
j_gene: TRBJ2-7
v_gene: TRBV14
d_gene: -
CDR3aa: CASSQNSLPYEQYF
CDR3nt: TGTGCCAGCAGCCAAAACAGCCTTCCCTACGAGCAGTACTTC

abundance: -
j_gene: TRBJ1-2
v_gene: TRBV6-5
d_gene: -
CDR3aa: CASTKDGTTNYGYTF
CDR3nt: TGTGCCAGCACCAAGGACGGGACAACCAACTATGGCTACACCTTC

abundance: -
j_gene: TRBJ2-7
v_gene: TRBV5-1
d_gene: -
CDR3aa: CASSPGDHPYEQYF
CDR3nt: TGCGCCAGCAGCCCCGGAGACCATCCCTACGAGCAGTACTTC